The clone carrying this TCR beta chain was observed at least ten times. Its antigen is currently unknown. This entry is derived from a study of blood T cells in healthy people across ages. Next came a second PCR, run for about 7 to 12 cycles, which used a sample-barcoded 5' primer along with a J-beta primer mix. TCRdb re-called the 5' RACE reads through MiXCR, storing one row per CDR3 protein. The profile shows about 640,000 distinct CDR3 sequences, roughly 31% of them singletons. The CDR3 spans 15 residues. Germline CDR1 is SEHNR and CDR2 is FQNEAQ (reference sequence). The V gene lost 1 base and the J gene lost 4 bases, with 11 bases spanning the gap. Overall study results and limits: The study found more naive CD4+ cells and higher diversity in long-lived than aged donors. Strongly correlated with naive T cell percentage was TCR beta diversity. Measured against age, TCR beta diversity per million T cells decreased in a roughly linear manner.

The rearrangement links TRBV7-9 to TRBJ1-5; possible D gene TRBD1, 5 bases. Sequenced material: blood. The sequence was obtained from an elderly woman in good health. Written as DNA, the CDR3 is TGTGCCAGCAGCTTAGAGGGGCACGGTAATCAGCCCCAGCATTTT. This sequence encodes CASSLEGHGNQPQHF.